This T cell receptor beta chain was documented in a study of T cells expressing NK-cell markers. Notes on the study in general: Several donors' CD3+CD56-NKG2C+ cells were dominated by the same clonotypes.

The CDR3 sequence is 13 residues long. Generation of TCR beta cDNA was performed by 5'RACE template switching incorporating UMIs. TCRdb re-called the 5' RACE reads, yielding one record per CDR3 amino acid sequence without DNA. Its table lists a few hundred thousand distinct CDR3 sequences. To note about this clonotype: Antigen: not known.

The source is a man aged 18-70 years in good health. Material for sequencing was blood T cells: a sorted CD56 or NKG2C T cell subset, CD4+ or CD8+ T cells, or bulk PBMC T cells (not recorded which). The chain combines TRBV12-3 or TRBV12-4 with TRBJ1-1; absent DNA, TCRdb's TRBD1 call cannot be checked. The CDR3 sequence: CASSSQGGTEAFF.